These 7 T cell receptor beta chains share one sample of origin, sequenced in a study of T cells after yellow fever vaccination. TCRdb analysed the 5' RACE reads with MiXCR anew, one entry per CDR3 protein. Of some 350,000 distinct CDR3 sequences listed, roughly 3.9% are singletons. The sequencing here drew on PBMCs, taken 5 days after the yellow fever booster vaccination. The receptors come from a man between 18 and 35 years old who received the YFV17D yellow fever vaccine.

CDR3 amino acids: CSADPRQGDYGYTF. The CDR3 DNA reads TGCAGTGCGGATCCTCGCCAGGGAGACTATGGCTACACCTTC. The rearrangement uses TRBV20-1 and TRBJ1-2, with D possibly being TRBD1 (5 bases). The V and J ends lost 6 bases and 3 bases respectively, with 17 bases between them. Germline loops: CDR1 DFQATT, CDR2 SNEGSKA (reference sequence). This CDR3 has 14 amino acids.

The chain joins TRBV15 to TRBJ2-2; D perhaps matches TRBD1 (6 bases). The germline CDR1 and CDR2 sequences are LNHNV and YYDKDF (reference sequence). The CDR3 sequence is 15 residues long. Trimming stripped 3 bases from V and 6 bases from J, with 14 bases between. The CDR3 loop is CATSRGAAGAGELFF. DNA for the CDR3: TGTGCCACCAGCAGGGGGGCCGCGGGCGCCGGGGAGCTGTTTTTT.

This clonotype was counted ten times or more. The chain combines TRBV14 with TRBJ2-4, with 7 bases aligning to TRBD1. Per the germline V gene, CDR1 is SGHDN and CDR2 is FVKESK. V was pared by 1 base and J by 16 bases, with 10 bases of the junction left unmatched. CDR3 length: 13 amino acids. The CDR3 protein is CASSQGQGTLGYF. The CDR3 DNA reads TGTGCCAGCAGCCAAGGACAGGGCACCCTCGGATACTTC.

This clonotype was counted many times. This chain joins TRBV12-3 or TRBV12-4 and TRBJ2-1; D is undetermined. CDR3 size: 12 residues. V was cut by 6 bases and J by 6 bases, with 9 bases left in between. The CDR3 DNA is TGTGCCAGCAGCCCGTACGGCAATGAGCAGTTCTTC. This sequence encodes CASSPYGNEQFF.

This clonotype showed up just a few times. The rearrangement joins TRBV5-1 to TRBJ1-1; D might be TRBD1 (6 bases). CDR3 length: 16 residues. Deletions cut 0 bases from V and 7 bases from J, with 19 bases between. Germline CDR1 and CDR2: SGHRS and YFSETQ. The CDR3 sequence is CASSLEGGLGFDEAFF. CDR3 coding DNA: TGCGCCAGCAGCTTGGAAGGGGGGCTCGGTTTTGATGAAGCTTTCTTT.

The chain combines TRBV20-1 with TRBJ2-5, with 8 bases that match TRBD1. The germline CDR1 and CDR2 sequences are DFQATT and SNEGSKA (reference sequence). V lost 6 bases and J lost 2; bases outside the gene matches: 11. The CDR3 length is 15 residues. DNA of the CDR3: TGCAGTGCCAACACACTCCAGGGGGCTCAAGAGACCCAGTACTTC. This codes for CSANTLQGAQETQYF.

This clonotype was seen a handful of times. The chain is built from TRBV28 and TRBJ1-6; weak D call: TRBD1 (6 bases). The V end lost 6 bases, the J end lost 5 bases, and 8 bases lay between the germline ends. There are 13 residues in the CDR3. The germline V gene has CDR1 MDHEN and CDR2 SYDVKM. CDR3 nucleotide sequence: TGTGCCAGCAGGGACAGTCATAATTCACCCCTCCACTTT. Residues: CASRDSHNSPLHF.